These T cell receptor beta chains were read from a single sample in a study of control samples from healthy donors and cancer patients. Repertoires were generated with immunoSEQ multiplex PCR, while TCRdb's copy carries only in-frame clones and drops some. The sample shows roughly 80,000 clones, approximately 92% of them seen only once. What was sequenced was blood. The source of these receptors is a woman aged 55-69 years in good health. The CDR3 runs from the conserved cysteine through the conserved F or W. A D gene is named only where the DNA matches it firmly. Clone sizes are given selectively: once, few, many, or a class where the clone is expanded.

TRBV11-2	TRBJ2-7	-	-	TGTGCCAGCAGTTCAGGCAGGGCCTACGAGCAGTACTTC	CASSSGRAYEQYF
TRBV6-5	TRBJ1-4	-	-	TGTGCCAGCAAAACAGGGACTACTAATGAAAAACTGTTTTTT	CASKTGTTNEKLFF
TRBV19	TRBJ1-1	once	-	TGTGCCAGTAAGGTAGCGGGGGTAAACACTGAAGCTTTCTTT	CASKVAGVNTEAFF
TRBV13	TRBJ2-1	-	TRBD2	TGTGCCAGCAGCCCTAGTAGCGGGAGGGCGGCTGAGCAGTTCTTC	CASSPSSGRAAEQFF
TRBV6-5	TRBJ1-1	-	TRBD1	TGTGCCAGCAGTTACGGGCTACAGGGGACTGAAGCTTTCTTT	CASSYGLQGTEAFF
TRBV27	TRBJ2-1	-	-	TGTGCCAGCAGTTTCTCCGAACAAAGGTCGTACAATGAGCAGTTCTTC	CASSFSEQRSYNEQFF
TRBV7-2	TRBJ1-2	-	-	TGTGCCAGCAGCCCCCTCTCCGCGACAGGTGCAAAAGGCTATGGCTACACCTTC	CASSPLSATGAKGYGYTF
TRBV5-1	TRBJ1-2	-	TRBD1	TGCGCCAGCAGCTTATCGACAGGGACTGGCTACACCTTC	CASSLSTGTGYTF
TRBV4-3	TRBJ1-1	-	-	TGCGCCAGCAGCCAAGATAGGTTGGGCACTGAAGCTTTCTTT	CASSQDRLGTEAFF
TRBV6-2/TRBV6-3	TRBJ2-1	-	TRBD2	TGTGCCAGCAGTGGTCAGCGGGGAGGTTTCAATGAGCAGTTCTTC	CASSGQRGGFNEQFF
TRBV6-5	TRBJ1-2	-	-	TGTGCCAGCAGTTCGACATTTACCATTAACTATGGCTACACCTTC	CASSSTFTINYGYTF
TRBV7-8	TRBJ2-7	-	TRBD1	TGTGCCAGCGCCCACTCCGGGACAGGAGCCTACGAGCAGTACTTC	CASAHSGTGAYEQYF
TRBV3-1/TRBV3-2	TRBJ2-2	once	TRBD2	TGTGCCAGCAGCCCCCGACTAGCGGGAGTTGGCACCGGGGAGCTGTTTTTT	CASSPRLAGVGTGELFF
TRBV5-6	TRBJ1-2	-	-	TGTGCCAGCAGCAAGGGGATAAACTATGGCTACACCTTC	CASSKGINYGYTF
TRBV5-1	TRBJ2-7	-	TRBD2	TGCGCCAGCAGCCCGGGGACTAGCGGTTTAAGCGGGCAGTACTTC	CASSPGTSGLSGQYF
TRBV14	TRBJ2-7	medium-sized	-	TGTGCCAGCAGCCAAGTGGAGCAGGGCGAGCAGTACTTC	CASSQVEQGEQYF
TRBV7-3	TRBJ1-1	-	-	TGTGCCAGCAGCACAGACCTAAACACTGAAGCTTTCTTT	CASSTDLNTEAFF
TRBV19	TRBJ1-1	-	-	TGTGCCAGTATCCCCGCCGCGGGACACCTGCCCACTGAAGCTTTCTTT	CASIPAAGHLPTEAFF
TRBV18	TRBJ2-7	-	TRBD2	TGTGCCAGCTCACCAACGACTAGCGGGACCACTGAGCAGTACTTC	CASSPTTSGTTEQYF
TRBV15	TRBJ2-7	-	TRBD2	TGTGCCACCAGCAGAGGTGGCGGGAGCTTGCCCTACGAGCAGTACTTC	CATSRGGGSLPYEQYF
TRBV6-6	TRBJ2-3	-	-	TGTGCCAGCAGACGCAGGGGGGCTAGCACAGATACGCAGTATTTT	CASRRRGASTDTQYF
TRBV29-1	TRBJ2-7	-	TRBD2	TGCAGCGTTCGCGGGAGCCCCACCCTCTACGAGCAGTACTTC	CSVRGSPTLYEQYF
TRBV19	TRBJ1-4	-	-	TGTGCCAGTCTAAGGAGGCAGGGGAAGCAGATATTCAAGGGAGGATTCGAAAAACTGTTTTTT	CASLRRQGKQIFKGGFEKLFF
TRBV2	TRBJ1-2	-	-	TGTGCCAGCAGCGCCGGGTCTTATGGCTACACCTTC	CASSAGSYGYTF
TRBV28	TRBJ1-2	-	TRBD1	TGTGCCAGCAGTCCAGCCCGGGACAGGGCTCTTGGCTACACCTTC	CASSPARDRALGYTF
TRBV27	TRBJ1-2	-	-	TGTGCCAGCAGTTTTCGGGGGGCGAGAAGAGGCTACACCTTC	CASSFRGARRGYTF
TRBV6-5	TRBJ1-4	-	-	TGTGCCAGCAGACAAGAGGGACACTGGAATGAAAAACTGTTTTTT	CASRQEGHWNEKLFF
TRBV7-9	TRBJ2-7	-	-	TGTGCCAGCAGCTTATACGCCAGCTCCTACGAGCAGTACTTC	CASSLYASSYEQYF